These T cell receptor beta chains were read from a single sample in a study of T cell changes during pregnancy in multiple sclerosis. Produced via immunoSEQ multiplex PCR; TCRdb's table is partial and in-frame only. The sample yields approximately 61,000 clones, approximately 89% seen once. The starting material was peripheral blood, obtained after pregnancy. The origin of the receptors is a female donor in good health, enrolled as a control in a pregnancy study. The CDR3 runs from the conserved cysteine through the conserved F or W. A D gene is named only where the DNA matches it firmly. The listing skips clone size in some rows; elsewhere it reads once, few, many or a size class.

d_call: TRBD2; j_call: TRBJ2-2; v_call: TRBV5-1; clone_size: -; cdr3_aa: CASSGTNPNTGELFF; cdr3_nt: TGCGCCAGCAGCGGGACTAACCCTAACACCGGGGAGCTGTTTTTT
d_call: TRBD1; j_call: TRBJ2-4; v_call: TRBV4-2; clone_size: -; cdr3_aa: CASSQVVGTGGENIQYF; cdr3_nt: TGTGCCAGCAGCCAAGTAGTGGGGACAGGGGGAGAAAACATTCAGTACTTC
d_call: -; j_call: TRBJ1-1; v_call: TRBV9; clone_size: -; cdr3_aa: CASSVEQGTEAFF; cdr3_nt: TGTGCCAGCAGCGTAGAACAGGGCACTGAAGCTTTCTTT
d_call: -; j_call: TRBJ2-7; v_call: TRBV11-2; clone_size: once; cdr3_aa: CASSLAGEDYEQYF; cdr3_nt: TGTGCCAGCAGCTTAGCGGGAGAGGACTACGAGCAGTACTTC
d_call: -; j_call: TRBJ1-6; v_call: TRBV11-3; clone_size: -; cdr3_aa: CASSLGQDNSPLHF; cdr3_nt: TGTGCCAGCAGCTTAGGGCAGGATAATTCACCCCTCCACTTT
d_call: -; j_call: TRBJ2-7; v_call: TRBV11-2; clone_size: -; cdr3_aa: CASSPPAAGRTHEQYF; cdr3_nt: TGTGCCAGCAGCCCCCCAGCCGCGGGTAGGACTCACGAGCAGTACTTC
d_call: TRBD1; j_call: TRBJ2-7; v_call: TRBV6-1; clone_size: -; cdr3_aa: CASSGGQGNVYEQYF; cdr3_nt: TGTGCCAGCAGTGGGGGACAGGGAAACGTTTACGAGCAGTACTTC
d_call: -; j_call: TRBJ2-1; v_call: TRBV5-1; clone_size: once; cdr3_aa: CASSPPTDNEQFF; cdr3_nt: TGCGCCAGCAGCCCCCCGACAGACAATGAGCAGTTCTTC
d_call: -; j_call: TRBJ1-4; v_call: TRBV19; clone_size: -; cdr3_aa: CASKSTATNEKLFF; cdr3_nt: TGTGCCAGTAAATCGACAGCAACTAATGAAAAACTGTTTTTT
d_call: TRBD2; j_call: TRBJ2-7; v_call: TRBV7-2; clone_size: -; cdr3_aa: CASSFGTSPSQYF; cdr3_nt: TGTGCCAGCAGCTTCGGGACTAGCCCTTCTCAGTACTTC
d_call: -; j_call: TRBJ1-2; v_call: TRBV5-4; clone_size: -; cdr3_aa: CASSSGNQGNYGYTF; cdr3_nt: TGTGCCAGCAGCTCGGGCAACCAGGGTAACTATGGCTACACCTTC
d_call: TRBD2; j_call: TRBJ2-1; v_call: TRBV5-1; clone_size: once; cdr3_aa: CASSLSGGRDEQFF; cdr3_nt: TGCGCCAGCAGCTTAAGCGGGGGCCGGGATGAGCAGTTCTTC
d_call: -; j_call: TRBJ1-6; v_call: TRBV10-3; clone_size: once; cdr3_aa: CAISGAGYNSPLHF; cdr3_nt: TGTGCCATCAGTGGGGCAGGGTACAATTCACCCCTCCACTTT
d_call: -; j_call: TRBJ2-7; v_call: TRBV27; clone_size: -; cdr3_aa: CASSLDRLSSYEQYF; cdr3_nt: TGTGCCAGCAGTTTAGACAGGCTAAGCTCCTACGAGCAGTACTTC
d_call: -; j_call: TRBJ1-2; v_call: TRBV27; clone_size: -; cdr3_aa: CASSSDRRHGYTF; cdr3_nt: TGTGCCAGCAGTTCCGACAGGCGGCATGGCTACACCTTC
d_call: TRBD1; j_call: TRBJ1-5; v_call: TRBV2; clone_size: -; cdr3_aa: CASSVQGGQQPQHF; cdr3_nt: TGTGCCAGCAGTGTTCAAGGGGGACAGCAGCCCCAGCATTTT
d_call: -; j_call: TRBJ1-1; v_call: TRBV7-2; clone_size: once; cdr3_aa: CASKESALITEAFF; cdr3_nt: TGTGCCAGCAAGGAGTCAGCCCTAATTACTGAAGCTTTCTTT
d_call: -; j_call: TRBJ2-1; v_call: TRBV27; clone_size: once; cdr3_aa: CASSFSVGGGDEQFF; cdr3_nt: TGTGCCAGCAGTTTTTCCGTCGGGGGTGGGGATGAGCAGTTCTTC
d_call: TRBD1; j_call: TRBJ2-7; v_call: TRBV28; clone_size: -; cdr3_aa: CASSPIQGTANEQYF; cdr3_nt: TGTGCCAGCAGTCCCATACAGGGGACCGCTAACGAGCAGTACTTC
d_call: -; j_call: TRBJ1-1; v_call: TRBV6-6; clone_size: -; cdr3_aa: CASSHTPNTEAFF; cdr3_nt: TGTGCCAGCAGCCACACACCCAACACTGAAGCTTTCTTT
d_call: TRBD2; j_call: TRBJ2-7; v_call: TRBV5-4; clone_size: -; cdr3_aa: CASSSRTSGVYEQYF; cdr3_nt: TGTGCCAGCAGCTCTAGGACTAGCGGGGTCTACGAGCAGTACTTC
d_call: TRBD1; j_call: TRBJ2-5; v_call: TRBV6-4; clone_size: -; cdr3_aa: CASSPDRVAETQYF; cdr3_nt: TGTGCCAGCAGTCCGGACAGGGTGGCGGAGACCCAGTACTTC
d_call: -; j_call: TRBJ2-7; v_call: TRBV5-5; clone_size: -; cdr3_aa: CASSLPGDEQYF; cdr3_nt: TGTGCCAGCAGCTTGCCGGGGGACGAGCAGTACTTC
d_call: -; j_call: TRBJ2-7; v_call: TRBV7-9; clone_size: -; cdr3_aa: CASSPPAVDYEQYF; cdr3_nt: TGTGCCAGCAGCCCACCCGCGGTGGACTACGAGCAGTACTTC
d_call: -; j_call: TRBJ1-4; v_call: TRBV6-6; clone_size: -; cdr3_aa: CASSYMQGGRGEKLFF; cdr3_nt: TGTGCCAGCAGTTATATGCAGGGAGGGAGAGGGGAAAAACTGTTTTTT
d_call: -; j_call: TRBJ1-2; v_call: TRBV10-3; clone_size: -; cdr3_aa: CAISESSGEVNGYTF; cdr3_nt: TGTGCCATCAGTGAGTCCTCAGGGGAAGTCAATGGCTACACCTTC
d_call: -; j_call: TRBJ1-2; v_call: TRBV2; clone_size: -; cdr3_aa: CASDWTAGGYTF; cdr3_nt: TGTGCCTCCGATTGGACAGCAGGAGGCTACACCTTC
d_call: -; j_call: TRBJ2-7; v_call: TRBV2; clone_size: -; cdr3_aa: CASRAMGLREQYF; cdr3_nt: TGTGCCAGCAGAGCGATGGGGCTGCGCGAGCAGTACTTC
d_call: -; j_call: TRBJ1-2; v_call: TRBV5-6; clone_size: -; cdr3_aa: CASSLEFRGGLNYGYTF; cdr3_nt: TGTGCCAGCAGCTTGGAGTTCAGGGGAGGGCTAAACTATGGCTACACCTTC
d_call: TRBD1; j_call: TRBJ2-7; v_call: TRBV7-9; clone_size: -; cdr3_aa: CASSVGQGLLDEQYF; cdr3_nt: TGTGCCAGCAGCGTAGGACAGGGGTTACTCGACGAGCAGTACTTC
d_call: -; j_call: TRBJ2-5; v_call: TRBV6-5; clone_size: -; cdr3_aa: CATAGTGQETQYF; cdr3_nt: TGTGCCACCGCCGGGACTGGTCAAGAGACCCAGTACTTC
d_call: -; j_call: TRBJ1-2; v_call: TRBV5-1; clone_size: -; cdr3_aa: CASSPTDIYGYTF; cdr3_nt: TGCGCCAGCAGCCCCACGGACATCTATGGCTACACCTTC
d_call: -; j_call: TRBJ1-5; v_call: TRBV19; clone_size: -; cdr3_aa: CASSITVGGKGSNQPQHF; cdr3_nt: TGTGCCAGTAGTATAACAGTCGGGGGGAAGGGCAGCAATCAGCCCCAGCATTTT
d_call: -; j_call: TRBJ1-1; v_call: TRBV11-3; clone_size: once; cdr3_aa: CASSSDAGIQAFF; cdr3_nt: TGTGCCAGCAGCAGTGATGCGGGGATTCAAGCTTTCTTT
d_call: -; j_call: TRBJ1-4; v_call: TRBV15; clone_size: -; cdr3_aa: CATREGEVVKEKLFF; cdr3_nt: TGTGCCACCAGGGAAGGTGAGGTCGTTAAGGAAAAACTGTTTTTT
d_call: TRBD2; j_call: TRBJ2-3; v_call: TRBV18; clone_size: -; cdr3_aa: CASTTSGGIGTQYF; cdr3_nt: TGTGCCAGCACTACTAGCGGGGGGATTGGTACGCAGTATTTT
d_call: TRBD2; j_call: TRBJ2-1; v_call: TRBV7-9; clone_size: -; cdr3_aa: CASSTRPGLAGAYNEQFF; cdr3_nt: TGTGCCAGCAGCACCCGCCCCGGACTAGCGGGAGCGTACAATGAGCAGTTCTTC
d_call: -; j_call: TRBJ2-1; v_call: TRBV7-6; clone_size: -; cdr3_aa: CASTEGSPSSYNEQFF; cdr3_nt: TGTGCCAGCACGGAGGGGTCCCCAAGCTCCTACAATGAGCAGTTCTTC
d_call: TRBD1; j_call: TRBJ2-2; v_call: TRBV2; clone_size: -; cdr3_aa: CASSEEQGGTGELFF; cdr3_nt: TGTGCCAGCAGTGAAGAACAGGGGGGTACCGGGGAGCTGTTTTTT
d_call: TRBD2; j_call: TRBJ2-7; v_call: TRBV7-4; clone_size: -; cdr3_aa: CASSLCEKREISYEQYF; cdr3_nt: TGTGCCAGCAGCTTATGTGAGAAGCGGGAGATTTCCTACGAGCAGTACTTC
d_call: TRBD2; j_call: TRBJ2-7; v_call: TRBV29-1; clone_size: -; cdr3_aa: CSAQPGLSREQYF; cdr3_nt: TGCAGCGCTCAACCGGGACTATCTCGAGAGCAGTACTTC
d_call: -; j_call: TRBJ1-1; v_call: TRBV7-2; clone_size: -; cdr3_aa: CASSLRGAFAFF; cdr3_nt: TGTGCCAGCAGCCTCCGGGGGGCTTTTGCTTTCTTT
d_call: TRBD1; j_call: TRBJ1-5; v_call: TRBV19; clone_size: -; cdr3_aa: CASSIFAGGSQPQHF; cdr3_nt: TGTGCCAGTAGTATTTTCGCAGGGGGATCTCAGCCCCAGCATTTT
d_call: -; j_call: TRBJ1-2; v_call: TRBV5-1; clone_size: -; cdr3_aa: CASSLEGGAGRSGYTF; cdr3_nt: TGCGCCAGCAGCTTGGAGGGAGGTGCCGGCCGGAGTGGCTACACCTTC
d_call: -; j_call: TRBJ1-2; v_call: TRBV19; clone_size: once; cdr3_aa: CASSIAGAGYGYTF; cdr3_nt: TGTGCCAGTAGTATCGCGGGGGCCGGCTATGGCTACACCTTC
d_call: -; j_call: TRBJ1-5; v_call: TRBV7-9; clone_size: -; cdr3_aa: CASSLDTAYSNQPQHF; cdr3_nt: TGTGCCAGCAGCCTAGACACCGCTTATAGCAATCAGCCCCAGCATTTT
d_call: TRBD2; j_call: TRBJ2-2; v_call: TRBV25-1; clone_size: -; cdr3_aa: CASTIAGNTGELFF; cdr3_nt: TGTGCCAGCACAATAGCGGGGAACACCGGGGAGCTGTTTTTT
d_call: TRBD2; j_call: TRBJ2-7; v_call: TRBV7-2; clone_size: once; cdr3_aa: CASSLVYSGNTYEQYF; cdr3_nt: TGTGCCAGCAGCTTAGTCTATAGCGGGAACACCTACGAGCAGTACTTC
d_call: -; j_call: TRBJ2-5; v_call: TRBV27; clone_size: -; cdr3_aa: CASSLRPGETQYF; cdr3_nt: TGTGCCAGCAGTTTAAGGCCAGGAGAGACCCAGTACTTC
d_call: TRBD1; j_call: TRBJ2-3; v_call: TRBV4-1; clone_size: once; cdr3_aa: CASSQVGQGTDTQYF; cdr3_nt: TGCGCCAGCAGCCAAGTTGGACAGGGCACAGATACGCAGTATTTT